The next 21 T cell receptor beta chains were all read from a single sample in a study of CXCR3-negative and CXCR3-positive naive CD8 T cells. Overall study results and limits: Compared with CXCR3-negative naive cells, CXCR3-positive naive cells showed more hydrophobic TRB CDR3s.

Each TRB cDNA library was prepared by 5' RACE (with UMI labels). TCRdb derives one entry per CDR3 protein from the 5' RACE reads, leaving out DNA. The sample table includes 150,000 or so distinct CDR3 sequences. No antigen is known for these receptors. The specimen was naive CXCR3+ CD8+ T cells from blood. Subset reported: CD45RO-CCR7+CD27+CD95- naive CD8+ T cells expressing CXCR3 (TNR3+). Source of these receptors: a human donor in good health. Some clones in this sample may be carry-over from other donors' samples.

The chain joins TRBV18 to TRBJ2-7. The germline V gene encodes CDR1 KGHSH and CDR2 LQKENI. The CDR3 has 13 amino acids. CDR3 protein: CASSPPEGYEQYF.

The chain has TRBV27 and TRBJ2-7; no DNA is available, so the TRBD2 call from TCRdb remains unchecked. This CDR3 is built from 13 residues. Germline CDR1 MNHEY, CDR2 SMNVEV (reference sequence). The CDR3 sequence is CASSLGLAYEQYF.

The chain couples TRBV7-9 to TRBJ2-5; TCRdb outputs TRBD1, but without DNA this stays unchecked. In germline, CDR1 is SEHNR, CDR2 FQNEAQ (reference sequence). The CDR3 is made up of 18 amino acids. The CDR3 protein is CASSPPPFGGPLQETQYF.

The genes are TRBV5-1 and TRBJ1-2. Germline V gene lookup returns CDR1 SGHRS and CDR2 YFSETQ. The CDR3 has 13 residues. CDR3 in amino acids: CASSFEGFGGYTF.

The chain employs TRBV7-9 and TRBJ1-2; lacking DNA, the TRBD1 call made by TCRdb goes unchecked. The CDR3 is 13 amino acids. Germline assignment: CDR1 SEHNR and CDR2 FQNEAQ (reference sequence). The chain's CDR3 is CASRPGTAYGYTF.

The chain uses TRBV6-5 and TRBJ2-2; TCRdb outputs TRBD1, but without DNA this stays unchecked. The CDR3 length is 13 residues. Germline V gene lookup returns CDR1 MNHEY and CDR2 SVGAGI. CDR3: CASRTGDTGELFF.

The J gene is TRBJ2-7, the V gene TRBV2; TCRdb picks TRBD1, but there is no DNA to check that call. Germline values: CDR1 SNHLY, CDR2 FYNNEI. The CDR3 loop spans 18 amino acids. The CDR3 loop reads CASSERTGRNLGSYEQYF. Supplemented by reference TRBV2 and TRBJ2-7, the full variable domain reads EPEVTQTPSHQVTQMGQEVILRCVPISNHLYFYWYRQILGQKVEFLVSFYNNEISEKSEIFDDQFSVERPDGSNFTLKIRSTKLEDSAMYFCASSERTGRNLGSYEQYFGPGTRLTVT.

The genes are TRBV24-1 and TRBJ2-1; checking the TCRdb D call of TRBD1 is not possible without DNA. The V gene's germline CDR1 is KGHDR and CDR2 SFDVKD. This CDR3 comprises 14 residues. This CDR3 is CATSDWGEGDEQFF.

V and J are TRBV4-1 and TRBJ1-2; TCRdb gives TRBD1 as the D gene, but with no DNA this cannot be confirmed. Germline values: CDR1 MGHRA, CDR2 YSYEKL. CDR3 length: 14 amino acids. CDR3 sequence reads: CASNPGQGLDGYTF.

This chain uses TRBV5-1 with TRBJ1-1; the D call of TRBD1 rests on TCRdb alone, since no DNA is present to check it. The CDR3 extends over 14 amino acids. The germline CDR1 and CDR2 sequences are SGHRS and YFSETQ. CDR3 sequence: CASSPTGVGTEAFF. Variable domain in full (rest from reference TRBV5-1 and TRBJ1-1): KAGVTQTPRYLIKTRGQQVTLSCSPISGHRSVSWYQQTPGQGLQFLFEYFSETQRNKGNFPGRFSGRQFSNSRSEMNVSTLELGDSALYLCASSPTGVGTEAFFGQGTRLTVV.

The J gene is TRBJ2-1, the V gene TRBV6-4; the TRBD2 assignment by TCRdb is unverifiable without DNA. Germline values: CDR1 MRHNA, CDR2 SNTAGT. The CDR3 is 14 residues long. CDR3: CASSVGTINNEQFF.

This chain uses TRBV6-5 with TRBJ2-7. Germline lookup yields CDR1 MNHEY and CDR2 SVGAGI. The CDR3 has 12 amino acids. CDR3 amino acids: CATGGSSYEQYF.

V and J are TRBV29-1 and TRBJ2-2; TCRdb calls TRBD2, which cannot be checked without DNA. Germline V gene data show CDR1 as SQVTM and CDR2 as ANQGSEA. The CDR3 is made up of 15 amino acids. This CDR3 is CSVSLAGDATGELFF.

V usage is TRBV10-2 and J usage is TRBJ2-3; the D gene TCRdb calls, TRBD2, cannot be checked with no DNA. CDR1 and CDR2 (germline): WSHSY, SAAADI. This CDR3 region has 15 residues. CDR3 residues: CASSEVAGGTDTQYF.

The CDR3 reads CASSSSGGYNEQFF. The chain combines TRBV27 with TRBJ2-1; TCRdb returns TRBD2, unconfirmable since there is no DNA. CDR1 is MNHEY, CDR2 SMNVEV, per germline (reference sequence). The CDR3 runs to 14 residues.

V gene TRBV29-1 combines with J gene TRBJ2-3. Germline V gene data show CDR1 as SQVTM and CDR2 as ANQGSEA. CDR3 length equals 11 residues. The CDR3 is CSVDDTDTQYF.

This sequence joins TRBV20-1 and TRBJ2-2; no DNA is available, so the TRBD1 call from TCRdb remains unchecked. Looked up from germline, CDR1 is DFQATT and CDR2 is SNEGSKA (reference sequence). The CDR3 runs to 14 residues. The CDR3 spells CSARSLSGTGELFF.

The V and J genes are TRBV7-9 and TRBJ2-3; TCRdb indicates TRBD1, and absent DNA this call remains unverified. The CDR3 extends over 15 amino acids. The germline V gene has CDR1 SEHNR and CDR2 FQNEAQ (reference sequence). CDR3 sequence reads: CASSTHREVSDTQYF.

The chain recombines TRBV11-1 with TRBJ2-1; lacking DNA, the TRBD2 call made by TCRdb goes unchecked. Germline-derived CDR1 and CDR2 are SGHAT and FQDESV (reference sequence). The CDR3 length is 15 residues. The CDR3 sequence: CASNELAGVSNEQFF.

The gene calls are TRBV4-3 and TRBJ1-1; with no DNA, the TCRdb D assignment of TRBD1 cannot be verified. In germline, CDR1 is LGHNA, CDR2 YSLEER. This CDR3 is built from 16 residues. The CDR3 sequence: CASSPDPIEGSTEAFF.

The chain joins TRBV7-9 to TRBJ2-7. There are 12 residues in the CDR3. From germline, CDR1 is SEHNR and CDR2 FQNEAQ (reference sequence). CDR3 in amino acids: CASSLRGYEQYF.